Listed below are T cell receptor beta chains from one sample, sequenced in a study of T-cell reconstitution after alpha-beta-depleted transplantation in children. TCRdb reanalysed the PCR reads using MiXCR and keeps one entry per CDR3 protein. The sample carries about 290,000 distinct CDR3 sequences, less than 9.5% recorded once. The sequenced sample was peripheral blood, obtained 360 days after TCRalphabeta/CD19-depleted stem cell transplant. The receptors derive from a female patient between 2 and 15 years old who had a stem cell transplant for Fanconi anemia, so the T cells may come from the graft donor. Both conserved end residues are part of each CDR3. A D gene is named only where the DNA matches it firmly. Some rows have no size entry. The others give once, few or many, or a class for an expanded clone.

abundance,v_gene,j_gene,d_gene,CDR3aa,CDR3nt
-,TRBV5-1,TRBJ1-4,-,CASSLLGTKDEKLFF,TGCGCCAGCAGCTTGCTTGGGACTAAAGACGAAAAACTGTTTTTT
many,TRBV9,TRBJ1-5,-,CASSQGTGLNQPQHF,TGTGCCAGCAGCCAAGGGACGGGTTTGAATCAGCCCCAGCATTTT
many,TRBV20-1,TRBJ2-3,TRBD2,CSGGGPSRTDTQYF,TGCAGTGGGGGGGGACCCTCCCGCACAGATACGCAGTATTTT
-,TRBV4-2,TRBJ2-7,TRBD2,CTSSQDMIAGGTYEQYF,TGTACCAGCAGCCAAGATATGATAGCGGGGGGGACCTACGAGCAGTACTTC
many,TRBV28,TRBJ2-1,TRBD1,CASSWNDRVVYNEQFF,TGTGCCAGCAGTTGGAACGACAGGGTAGTTTACAATGAGCAGTTCTTC
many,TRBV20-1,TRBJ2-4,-,CSARGLASLKNIQYF,TGCAGTGCTAGAGGCCTGGCTAGCCTCAAAAACATTCAGTACTTC
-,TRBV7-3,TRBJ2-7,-,CASSLTSASTYEQYF,TGTGCCAGCAGCTTAACGTCGGCTTCTACCTACGAGCAGTACTTC
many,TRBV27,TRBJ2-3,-,CASSPGVPDTQYF,TGTGCCAGCAGTCCCGGAGTTCCGGATACGCAGTATTTT
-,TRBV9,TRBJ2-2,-,CASSVGRTTGELFF,TGTGCCAGCAGCGTAGGACGTACCACCGGGGAGCTGTTTTTT
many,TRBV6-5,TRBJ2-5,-,CASSSPKETQYF,TGTGCCAGCAGTAGCCCCAAGGAGACCCAGTACTTC
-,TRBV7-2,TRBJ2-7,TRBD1,CASSLIGQVFYEQYF,TGTGCCAGCAGCTTAATAGGACAGGTTTTCTACGAGCAGTACTTC
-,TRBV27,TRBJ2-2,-,CASSLEAPGTGELFF,TGTGCCAGCAGTTTAGAAGCCCCCGGCACCGGGGAGCTGTTTTTT
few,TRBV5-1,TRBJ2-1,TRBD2,CASSLVAGPSYNEQFF,TGCGCCAGCAGCCTAGTAGCGGGACCCTCCTACAATGAGCAGTTCTTC
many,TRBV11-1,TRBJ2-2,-,CASSLANPWTQPNTGELFF,TGTGCCAGCAGCTTAGCTAACCCCTGGACTCAACCCAACACCGGGGAGCTGTTTTTT
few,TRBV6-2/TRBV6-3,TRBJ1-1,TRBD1,CASSYQTGRLNTEAFF,TGTGCCAGCAGTTACCAGACAGGGAGACTGAACACTGAAGCTTTCTTT
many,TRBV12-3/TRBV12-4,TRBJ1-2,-,CASSLGTRADPNYGYTF,TGTGCCAGCAGTCTCGGGACACGTGCGGACCCTAACTATGGCTACACCTTC
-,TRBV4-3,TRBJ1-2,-,CASSQGIGTTNYGYTF,TGCGCCAGCAGCCAAGGGATCGGGACGACTAACTATGGCTACACCTTC
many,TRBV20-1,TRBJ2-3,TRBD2,CSAPGLAGAGDTQYF,TGCAGTGCCCCAGGACTAGCGGGGGCGGGAGATACGCAGTATTTT
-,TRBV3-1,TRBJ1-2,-,CASSRSRPANYGYTF,TGTGCCAGCAGCCGCTCCCGTCCAGCTAACTATGGCTACACCTTC
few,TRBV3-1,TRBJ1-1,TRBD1,CASSPRGWTTEAFF,TGTGCCAGCAGCCCCAGGGGGTGGACCACTGAAGCTTTCTTT
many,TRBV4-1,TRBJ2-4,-,CASSQDVAEAKNIQYF,TGCGCCAGCAGCCAAGATGTAGCGGAGGCCAAAAACATTCAGTACTTC
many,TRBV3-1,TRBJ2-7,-,CASSPRGTFPGEQYF,TGTGCCAGCAGCCCCCGAGGGACTTTCCCGGGGGAGCAGTACTTC
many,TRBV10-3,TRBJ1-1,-,CAISGTNTEAFF,TGTGCCATCAGTGGCACGAACACTGAAGCTTTCTTT
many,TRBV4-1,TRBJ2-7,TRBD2,CASSPTGTSIFGQYF,TGCGCCAGCAGCCCAACCGGGACTAGCATTTTCGGGCAGTACTTC
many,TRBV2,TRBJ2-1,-,CASSAGTNNEQFF,TGTGCCAGCAGTGCTGGGACAAACAATGAGCAGTTCTTC
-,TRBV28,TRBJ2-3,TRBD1,CASSTTGTGLGTDTQYF,TGTGCCAGCAGTACGACCGGGACAGGGTTAGGCACAGATACGCAGTATTTT
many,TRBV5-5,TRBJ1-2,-,CASSSLPRPDNYGYTF,TGTGCCAGCAGCTCCCTCCCCAGGCCCGATAACTATGGCTACACCTTC
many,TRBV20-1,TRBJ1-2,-,CSANARNYGYTF,TGCAGTGCTAATGCCAGAAACTATGGCTACACCTTC
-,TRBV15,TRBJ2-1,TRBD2,CATSSGGAGYNEQFF,TGTGCCACCAGCTCCGGGGGGGCGGGTTACAATGAGCAGTTCTTC
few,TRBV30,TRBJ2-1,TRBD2,CAWSVGLADFNEQFF,TGTGCCTGGAGTGTTGGACTAGCAGATTTCAATGAGCAGTTCTTC
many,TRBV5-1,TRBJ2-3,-,CASSLRTYTDTQYF,TGCGCCAGCAGCTTAAGGACCTACACAGATACGCAGTATTTT
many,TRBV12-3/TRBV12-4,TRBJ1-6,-,CASSREGSPLHF,TGTGCCAGCAGTCGCGAAGGGTCACCCCTCCACTTT
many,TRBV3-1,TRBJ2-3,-,CASSQGTETDTQYF,TGTGCCAGCAGCCAAGGGACGGAAACAGATACGCAGTATTTT
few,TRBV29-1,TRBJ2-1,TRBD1,CSVEGTGLYNEQFF,TGCAGCGTTGAAGGGACAGGGCTCTACAATGAGCAGTTCTTC
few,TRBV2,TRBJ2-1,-,CASSEAGWSEQFF,TGTGCCAGCAGTGAAGCAGGTTGGAGTGAGCAGTTCTTC
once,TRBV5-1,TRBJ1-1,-,CASSLSGGQRGTEAFF,TGCGCCAGCAGCCTTAGTGGGGGGCAACGGGGGACTGAAGCTTTCTTT
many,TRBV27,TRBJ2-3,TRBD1,CASRTDRAPDTQYF,TGTGCCAGCAGGACGGACAGGGCTCCCGATACGCAGTATTTT
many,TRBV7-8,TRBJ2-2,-,CASSLALAGRFGAGELFF,TGTGCCAGCAGCTTAGCGCTCGCGGGACGGTTTGGCGCCGGGGAGCTGTTTTTT
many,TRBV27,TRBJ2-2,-,CASSYPKGGELFF,TGTGCCAGCAGTTACCCCAAGGGGGGGGAGCTGTTTTTT
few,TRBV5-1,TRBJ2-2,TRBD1,CASSLAMRGQGTGELFF,TGCGCCAGCAGCTTGGCCATGAGGGGACAGGGGACCGGGGAGCTGTTTTTT
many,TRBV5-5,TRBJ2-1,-,CASSLRGTYNEQFF,TGTGCCAGCAGCTTGCGTGGGACTTACAATGAGCAGTTCTTC
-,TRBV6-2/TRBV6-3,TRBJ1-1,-,CASSSPLLNTEAFF,TGTGCCAGCAGTAGCCCTCTACTGAACACTGAAGCTTTCTTT
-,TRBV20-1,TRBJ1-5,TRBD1,CSARGTTGVGNQPQHF,TGCAGTGCTAGAGGCACCACAGGGGTGGGCAATCAGCCCCAGCATTTT
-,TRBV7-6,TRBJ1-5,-,CASSLGVGPPQPQHF,TGTGCCAGCAGCTTAGGGGTAGGGCCCCCCCAGCCCCAGCATTTT
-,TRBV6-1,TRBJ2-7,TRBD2,CASSRNSGRLYEQYF,TGTGCCAGCAGCCGAAATAGCGGGAGGCTCTACGAGCAGTACTTC
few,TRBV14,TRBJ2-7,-,CASSSRSALQGVEQYF,TGTGCCAGCAGCTCGCGGTCCGCGCTACAGGGAGTCGAGCAGTACTTC
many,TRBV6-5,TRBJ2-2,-,CASSYSPVGFTTGELFF,TGTGCCAGCAGCTATTCTCCCGTGGGGTTTACCACCGGGGAGCTGTTTTTT
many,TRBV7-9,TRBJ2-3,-,CASSFLGGSTDTQYF,TGTGCCAGCAGCTTCCTAGGGGGTTCCACAGATACGCAGTATTTT